Listed here are 30 T cell receptor beta chains from one sample, sequenced in a study of CXCR3-negative and CXCR3-positive naive CD8 T cells. Findings and limits, study-wide: Comparison of naive cells showed more hydrophobic TRB CDR3s in CXCR3-positive than in CXCR3-negative naive cells.

In preparing the TRB cDNA libraries, 5' RACE with UMI labels was used. TCRdb reprocessed the 5' RACE reads and stores each CDR3 protein as one record, lacking DNA. The sample's table shows 100,000 to 150,000 distinct CDR3 sequences. The antigens of these receptors remain unknown. The sample taken for sequencing was naive CXCR3+ CD8+ T cells from blood. Subset meaning: CD45RO-CCR7+CD27+CD95- naive CD8+ T cells expressing CXCR3 (TNR3+). The receptors were gathered from a human donor in good health. Some clones in this sample may be carry-over from other donors' samples.

The chain employs TRBV19 and TRBJ2-5; TCRdb proposes TRBD2, but this gene call is untestable without DNA. Germline CDR1 LNHDA, CDR2 SQIVND (reference sequence). CDR3 size: 15 residues. The CDR3: CASSPGLVKGETQYF. The full variable domain, completed using reference TRBV19 and TRBJ2-5, is DGGITQSPKYLFRKEGQNVTLSCEQNLNHDAMYWYRQDPGQGLRLIYYSQIVNDFQKGDIAEGYSVSREKKESFPLTVTSAQKNPTAFYLCASSPGLVKGETQYFGPGTRLLVL.

This chain uses TRBV27 with TRBJ2-7; absent DNA, TCRdb's TRBD2 call cannot be checked. The CDR3 is 13 residues long. The germline CDR1 and CDR2 sequences are MNHEY and SMNVEV (reference sequence). The CDR3 loop reads CASSFASGMEQYF.

The CDR3 region is CASTPGQRGTGELFF. The V call is TRBV19, the J call TRBJ2-2; the TCRdb D gene call, TRBD1, has no DNA to confirm it. This CDR3 comprises 15 residues. The germline gives CDR1 LNHDA, CDR2 SQIVND (reference sequence).

V usage is TRBV6-1 and J usage is TRBJ2-2; TCRdb designates TRBD2, a call that cannot be tested without DNA. Germline V gene sequence: CDR1 MNHNS, CDR2 SASEGT. The length of the CDR3 is 14 residues. CDR3 loop: CASRVVVDTGELFF.

The chain combines TRBV6-2 or TRBV6-3 with TRBJ1-1. The CDR3 has 14 amino acids. The germline V gene has CDR1 MNHEY and CDR2 SVGEGT. This CDR3 reads CASSYVDGDTEAFF.

The rearrangement joins TRBV21-1 to TRBJ2-5; lacking DNA, the TRBD2 call made by TCRdb goes unchecked. TRBV21-1 is a known pseudogene. The CDR3 consists of 18 residues. CDR3 loop: CASSTNSIGTTLQETQYF.

The chain couples TRBV3-1 to TRBJ2-5; TCRdb selects TRBD1, and the lack of DNA leaves this call unchecked. Germline CDR1 reads LGHDT; CDR2 reads YNNKEL (reference sequence). The CDR3 is made up of 15 amino acids. The CDR3 sequence: CASSWGQGHQETQYF.

The chain has TRBV27 and TRBJ2-1; TCRdb lists TRBD1, though no DNA is available to test this call. This CDR3 contains 16 residues. CDR1 is MNHEY, CDR2 SMNVEV, per germline (reference sequence). CDR3: CASTPPSADPYNEQFF.

The chain couples TRBV9 to TRBJ2-3. Germline V gives CDR1 SGDLS, CDR2 YYNGEE. The CDR3 contains 15 residues. The CDR3 sequence: CASSVGVRGDDTQYF.

The rearrangement joins TRBV7-9 to TRBJ2-1; TCRdb's D gene call, TRBD2, goes unchecked for lack of DNA. Germline CDR1 reads SEHNR; CDR2 reads FQNEAQ (reference sequence). The CDR3 is 15 residues long. This CDR3 reads CASSFSGSPSREQFF.

This chain connects TRBV4-2 to TRBJ2-7; TCRdb selects TRBD1, and the lack of DNA leaves this call unchecked. The CDR3 runs 17 residues. Germline CDR1 is LGHNA and CDR2 is YNFKEQ. This CDR3 reads CASSPDGTPLSSYEQYF.

The gene calls are TRBV15 and TRBJ2-7; TCRdb's D gene call, TRBD1, goes unchecked for lack of DNA. Germline loops: CDR1 LNHNV, CDR2 YYDKDF (reference sequence). This CDR3 is 14 amino acids long. The CDR3: CATSSGRGSYEQYF.

The chain employs TRBV29-1 and TRBJ1-2; TCRdb outputs TRBD1, but without DNA this stays unchecked. The CDR3 loop spans 14 amino acids. The germline V gene encodes CDR1 SQVTM and CDR2 ANQGSEA. This CDR3 reads CSVGLRQGDYGYTF. The full variable domain, completed using reference TRBV29-1 and TRBJ1-2, is SAVISQKPSRDICQRGTSLTIQCQVDSQVTMMFWYRQQPGQSLTLIATANQGSEATYESGFVIDKFPISRPNLTFSTLTVSNMSPEDSSIYLCSVGLRQGDYGYTFGSGTRLTVV.

J is TRBJ2-3 and V is TRBV7-9; TCRdb lists TRBD2, though no DNA is available to test this call. The CDR3 loop spans 17 amino acids. CDR1 and CDR2 (germline): SEHNR, FQNEAQ (reference sequence). Here the CDR3 reads CASSPPELAGYTDTQYF.

The chain is built from TRBV20-1 and TRBJ2-5; TCRdb indicates TRBD2, and absent DNA this call remains unverified. CDR1 is DFQATT and CDR2 is SNEGSKA in the germline V gene (reference sequence). This CDR3 is built from 12 residues. CDR3 amino acids: CSASGSGETQYF.

The V gene is TRBV5-1, the J gene TRBJ1-1. The length of the CDR3 is 13 residues. Looked up from germline, CDR1 is SGHRS and CDR2 is YFSETQ. This CDR3 is CASTRPTDTEAFF.

V and J are TRBV12-3 or TRBV12-4 and TRBJ1-3; TCRdb outputs TRBD1, but without DNA this stays unchecked. The CDR3 runs to 13 residues. CDR3 loop: CASSPPAGNTIYF.

This chain uses TRBV28 with TRBJ2-1. Germline V gene sequence: CDR1 MDHEN, CDR2 SYDVKM. This CDR3 spans 12 amino acids. The CDR3 spells CASSLWAYEQFF.

The CDR3 sequence is CASNRGEFEQYF. The V and J genes are TRBV2 and TRBJ2-7; the TRBD1 assignment by TCRdb is unverifiable without DNA. Looked up from germline, CDR1 is SNHLY and CDR2 is FYNNEI. This CDR3 is 12 amino acids long.

This chain's CDR3 is CATSRGSGQTRLHF. The V and J genes are TRBV15 and TRBJ1-6; TCRdb selects TRBD1, and the lack of DNA leaves this call unchecked. CDR1 and CDR2 from the germline V gene are LNHNV and YYDKDF (reference sequence). This CDR3 contains 14 residues.

The CDR3 sequence: CSSTGNSPLHF. The chain uses TRBV29-1 and TRBJ1-6; TCRdb lists TRBD1, though no DNA is available to test this call. The CDR3 is 11 amino acids. Per the germline V gene, CDR1 is SQVTM and CDR2 is ANQGSEA.

The chain joins TRBV2 to TRBJ2-7. This CDR3 is 14 amino acids long. Germline V gene sequence: CDR1 SNHLY, CDR2 FYNNEI. This CDR3 is CASSEKGWSYEQYF.

The rearrangement uses TRBV27 and TRBJ1-1; TCRdb calls TRBD1, which cannot be checked without DNA. Germline CDR1 is MNHEY and CDR2 is SMNVEV (reference sequence). The CDR3 is 14 amino acids. CDR3 sequence reads: CASTSGQGASEAFF.

This chain uses TRBV15 with TRBJ2-1; TCRdb's D call, TRBD2, is unchecked because there is no DNA. Per the germline V gene, CDR1 is LNHNV and CDR2 is YYDKDF (reference sequence). CDR3 length: 16 amino acids. CDR3 residues: CATSSRLAGVYNEQFF.

This rearrangement joins TRBV29-1 to TRBJ2-2; checking the TCRdb D call of TRBD1 is not possible without DNA. Per germline, CDR1 SQVTM and CDR2 ANQGSEA. The CDR3 is made up of 13 amino acids. CDR3 amino acids: CSVEETGTGELFF.

The chain combines TRBV19 with TRBJ2-7; the TCRdb D gene call, TRBD2, has no DNA to confirm it. The germline CDR1 and CDR2 sequences are LNHDA and SQIVND (reference sequence). The CDR3 extends over 21 amino acids. CDR3 protein: CASSIDPRPGGSGSPGSEQYF.

The rearrangement uses TRBV7-3 and TRBJ1-3; TCRdb indicates TRBD1, and absent DNA this call remains unverified. This CDR3 has 21 amino acids. The germline gives CDR1 SGHTA, CDR2 FQGTGA. The CDR3 loop is CASPRLLPGQGAKSSGNTIYF.

The rearrangement joins TRBV4-3 to TRBJ2-1. CDR1 is LGHNA, CDR2 YSLEER, per germline. The CDR3 loop spans 17 amino acids. This chain's CDR3 is CASSQDAAGAFYNEQFF.

The V and J genes are TRBV4-2 and TRBJ2-1; TCRdb's assignment of TRBD2 cannot be checked, as there is no DNA. Per the germline V gene, CDR1 is LGHNA and CDR2 is YNFKEQ. The CDR3 has 15 amino acids. CDR3: CASSQDRLATIEQFF.

This chain joins TRBV13 and TRBJ2-7; the TRBD2 assignment by TCRdb is unverifiable without DNA. Germline loops: CDR1 PRHDT, CDR2 FYEKMQ (reference sequence). The CDR3 totals 14 residues. The CDR3 protein is CASSTNSGTYEQYF. Filled out from reference TRBV13 and TRBJ2-7, the complete variable domain reads AAGVIQSPRHLIKEKRETATLKCYPIPRHDTVYWYQQGPGQDPQFLISFYEKMQSDKGSIPDRFSAQQFSDYHSELNMSSLELGDSALYFCASSTNSGTYEQYFGPGTRLTVT.